This entry concerns a single T cell receptor beta chain. What it binds is not known. PCR amplification relied on 60 Vbeta primers (plus 13 Jbeta primers). The repertoire was sequenced with immunoSEQ multiplex PCR; TCRdb's copy has only in-frame clones and lacks some. The sample has around 130,000 clones; 75% to 85% are singletons. The sample belongs to a study of cytomegalovirus exposure and HLA in healthy donors. Findings and caveats of the study: Another analysis was done later, and it associated roughly 15,000 TCR beta sequences with HLA alleles at 0.05 false discovery rate.

The specimen was PBMCs. This TCR was sampled from a man aged 40-49 years in good health and CMV-seronegative.

The CDR3 spells CASSGGIEQYF. As DNA, the CDR3 is TGTGCCAGCAGTGGGGGGATCGAGCAGTACTTC. V gene TRBV6-6 combines with J gene TRBJ2-7, with a possible D match to TRBD2 (6 bases). The germline gives CDR1 MNHNY, CDR2 SVGAGI (reference sequence). The germline V and J ends were trimmed by 5 bases and 6 bases, with 8 bases remaining between them. This CDR3 is built from 11 residues.